The 12 T cell receptor beta chains below come from one sample, sequenced in a study of resident and recirculating memory T cells in vitiligo. The data were produced by immunoSEQ multiplex PCR, yet TCRdb's version contains in-frame clones alone and is incomplete. This sample carries 75,000 to 85,000 clones, about 90% of them seen once, and the ten largest clones take approximately 4.7%. The sequenced sample consisted of blood. Receptors originate from a male donor with vitiligo.

The chain recombines TRBV28 with TRBJ2-1; TRBD2 might be the D (6 bases). V was trimmed by 8 bases and J by 5 bases, leaving 34 bases between them. Germline lookup yields CDR1 MDHEN and CDR2 SYDVKM. CDR3 length: 20 residues. CDR3 sequence (DNA): TGTGCCAGCTCACCTTGGGGGGACTCATCTTGGGGATTAATAGACAATGAGCAGTTCTTC. The encoded protein is CASSPWGDSSWGLIDNEQFF.

The chain has TRBV30 and TRBJ2-1; TRBD2 matches 7 bases. Germline values: CDR1 GTSNPN, CDR2 SVGIG (reference sequence). V lost 5 bases, J lost 0 bases, and 22 bases stayed unmatched. The CDR3 loop spans 20 amino acids. CDR3 in amino acids: CAWGPSRGGSLISSYNEQFF. Written as DNA, the CDR3 is TGTGCCTGGGGTCCTTCGAGGGGCGGGAGCCTTATCAGCTCCTACAATGAGCAGTTCTTC. Full variable domain (remainder filled in from reference TRBV30 and TRBJ2-1): SQTIHQWPATLVQPVGSPLSLECTVEGTSNPNLYWYRQAAGRGLQLLFYSVGIGQISSEVPQNLSASRPQDRQFILSSKKLLLSDSGFYLCAWGPSRGGSLISSYNEQFFGPGTRLTVL.

The chain uses TRBV19 and TRBJ2-1; 9 nucleotides agree with TRBD2. Trimming took 7 bases from V and 5 from J; bases not matched to a gene: 6. Germline CDR1 is LNHDA and CDR2 is SQIVND (reference sequence). The CDR3 loop spans 14 amino acids. The CDR3 is CASTRAGGNNEQFF. The CDR3 nucleotides read TGTGCCAGTACTCGTGCGGGAGGGAACAATGAGCAGTTCTTC.

The chain joins TRBV5-6 to TRBJ2-1, with D possibly being TRBD2 (6 bases). CDR3 length: 15 amino acids. The V and J ends lost 4 bases and 7 bases respectively, with 18 bases between them. In germline, CDR1 is SGHDT, CDR2 YYEEEE. The CDR3 DNA reads as TGTGCCAGCAGCATAGAGCCGGGAGACACTAATGAGCAGTTCTTC. Protein product: CASSIEPGDTNEQFF.

The chain uses TRBV19 and TRBJ2-7; TRBD2 agrees at 12 bases. With 4 bases clipped from V and 7 bases from J, the junction kept 8 bases outside the gene matches. The CDR3 has 15 residues. Germline assignment: CDR1 LNHDA and CDR2 SQIVND (reference sequence). CDR3 sequence reads: CASSKLAGGPGEQYF. The CDR3 DNA is TGTGCCAGTAGTAAGCTAGCGGGAGGGCCGGGTGAGCAGTACTTC.

The chain recombines TRBV6-1 with TRBJ2-5, with no clear D. The CDR3 is made up of 15 amino acids. The germline gives CDR1 MNHNS, CDR2 SASEGT. V lost 1 base, J lost 4 bases, and 13 bases lay in between. The CDR3 sequence: CASSEVPGLGETQYF. In nucleotides, the CDR3 is TGTGCCAGCAGTGAAGTACCAGGCTTGGGAGAGACCCAGTACTTC.

This chain connects TRBV27 to TRBJ2-1; 11 bases line up with TRBD2. CDR1 and CDR2 from the germline V gene are MNHEY and SMNVEV (reference sequence). The CDR3 has 19 residues. V was clipped by 0 bases and J by 2 bases; unmatched bases: 9. CDR3 loop: CASSLSISSGRKTYNEQFF. CDR3 sequence (DNA): TGTGCCAGCAGTTTATCCATTTCTAGCGGGAGGAAGACCTACAATGAGCAGTTCTTC.

The CDR3 spells CAISVGQGLPGNTIYF. The DNA for the CDR3 is TGTGCCATCAGTGTGGGACAGGGACTACCTGGAAACACCATATATTTT. The chain combines TRBV10-3 with TRBJ1-3, with 9 nucleotides matching TRBD1. J lost 2 bases, V lost 4 bases, and 6 bases had no gene match. This CDR3 has 16 residues. Germline CDR1 and CDR2: ENHRY and SYGVKD.

The rearrangement uses TRBV6-5 and TRBJ2-5; D perhaps matches TRBD1 (6 bases). Germline CDR1 reads MNHEY; CDR2 reads SVGAGI. Deletions cut 2 bases from V and 5 bases from J, with 15 bases between. CDR3 length: 15 amino acids. CDR3 DNA: TGTGCCAGCAGTTACCGTAGAGACAGGCGGGAGACCCAGTACTTC. It encodes CASSYRRDRRETQYF.

The chain couples TRBV5-1 to TRBJ2-1, with 8 bases lining up with TRBD2. The CDR3 has 16 residues. V lost 7 bases and J lost 7; bases outside the gene matches: 16. Germline-derived CDR1 and CDR2 are SGHRS and YFSETQ. The CDR3 DNA reads as TGCGCCAGCTCATTGGGGCTAGCGGGCGGGCGGAATGAGCAGTTCTTC. Protein sequence: CASSLGLAGGRNEQFF.

V is TRBV28 and J is TRBJ2-3; D is perhaps TRBD2 (6 bases). CDR3 length: 13 residues. V was clipped by 3 bases and J by 11 bases, with 15 bases between them. Looked up from germline, CDR1 is MDHEN and CDR2 is SYDVKM. The CDR3 reads CASSFPGTLMQYF. The DNA for the CDR3 is TGTGCCAGCAGTTTTCCCGGGACTCTCATGCAGTATTTT.

The chain combines TRBV7-8 with TRBJ2-7; 8 positions match TRBD1. Germline V CDR1 and CDR2: SGHVS, FQNEAQ. Trimming cost V 1 base and J 2 bases; bases outside gene matches: 1. The CDR3 runs 14 residues. The CDR3 sequence: CASSLEGQAYEQYF. The DNA of the CDR3 is TGTGCCAGCAGCTTAGAGGGACAGGCCTACGAGCAGTACTTC.